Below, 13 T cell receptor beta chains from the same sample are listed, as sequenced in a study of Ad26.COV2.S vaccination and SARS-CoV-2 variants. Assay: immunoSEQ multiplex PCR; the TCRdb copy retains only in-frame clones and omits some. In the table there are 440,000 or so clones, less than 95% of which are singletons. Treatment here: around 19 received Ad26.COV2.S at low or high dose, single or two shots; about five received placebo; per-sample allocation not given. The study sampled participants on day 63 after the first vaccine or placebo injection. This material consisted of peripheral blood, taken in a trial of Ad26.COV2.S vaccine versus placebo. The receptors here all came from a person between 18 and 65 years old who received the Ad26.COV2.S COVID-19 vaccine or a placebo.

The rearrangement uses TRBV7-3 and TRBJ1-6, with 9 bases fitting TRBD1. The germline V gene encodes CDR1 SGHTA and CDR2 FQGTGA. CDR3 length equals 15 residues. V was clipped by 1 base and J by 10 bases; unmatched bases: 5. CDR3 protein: CASSLSSGQGSPLHF. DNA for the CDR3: TGTGCCAGCAGCTTAAGTAGTGGACAGGGGTCACCCCTCCACTTT.

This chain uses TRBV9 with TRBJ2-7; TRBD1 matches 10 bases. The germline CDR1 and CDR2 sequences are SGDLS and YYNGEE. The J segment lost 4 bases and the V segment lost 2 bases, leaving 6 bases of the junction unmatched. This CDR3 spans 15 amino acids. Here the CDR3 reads CASSVGTGAAYEQYF. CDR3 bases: TGTGCCAGCAGCGTTGGGACAGGGGCAGCGTACGAGCAGTACTTC.

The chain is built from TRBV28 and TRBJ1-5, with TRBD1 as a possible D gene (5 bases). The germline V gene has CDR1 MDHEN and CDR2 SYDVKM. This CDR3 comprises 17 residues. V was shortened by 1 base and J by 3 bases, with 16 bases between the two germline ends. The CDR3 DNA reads TGTGCCAGCAGTTTATTAAATCGGGGGGGTACCAATCAGCCCCAGCATTTT. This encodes CASSLLNRGGTNQPQHF.

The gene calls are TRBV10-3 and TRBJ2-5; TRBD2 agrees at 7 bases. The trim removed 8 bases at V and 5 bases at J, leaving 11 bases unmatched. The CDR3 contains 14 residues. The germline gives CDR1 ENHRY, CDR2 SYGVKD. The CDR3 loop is CAIGPSGAGETQYF. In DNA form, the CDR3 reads TGTGCCATCGGACCTAGCGGAGCGGGGGAGACCCAGTACTTC.

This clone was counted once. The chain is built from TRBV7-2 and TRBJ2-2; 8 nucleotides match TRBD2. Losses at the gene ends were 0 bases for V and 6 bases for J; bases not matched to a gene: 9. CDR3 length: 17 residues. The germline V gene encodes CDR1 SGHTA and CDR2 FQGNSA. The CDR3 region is CASSLAAGVAGPGELFF. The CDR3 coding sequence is TGTGCCAGCAGCTTAGCGGCCGGCGTAGCGGGACCCGGGGAGCTGTTTTTT.

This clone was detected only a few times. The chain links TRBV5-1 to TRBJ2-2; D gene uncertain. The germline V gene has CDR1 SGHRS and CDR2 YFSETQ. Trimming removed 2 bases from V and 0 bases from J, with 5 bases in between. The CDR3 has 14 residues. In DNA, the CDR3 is TGCGCCAGCAGCTTTTACACGAACACCGGGGAGCTGTTTTTT. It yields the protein CASSFYTNTGELFF.

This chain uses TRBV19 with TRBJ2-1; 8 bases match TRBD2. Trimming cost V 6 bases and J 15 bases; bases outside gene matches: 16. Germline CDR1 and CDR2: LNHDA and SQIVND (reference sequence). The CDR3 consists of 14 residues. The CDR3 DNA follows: TGTGCCAGTAGATCCATGGCTCAAGGACTAGCCCTGTTCTTC. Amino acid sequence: CASRSMAQGLALFF.

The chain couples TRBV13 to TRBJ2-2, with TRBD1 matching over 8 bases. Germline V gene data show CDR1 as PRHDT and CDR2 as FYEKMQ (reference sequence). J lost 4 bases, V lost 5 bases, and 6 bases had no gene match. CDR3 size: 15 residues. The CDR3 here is CASSPRTGSTGELFF. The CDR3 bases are TGTGCCAGCAGCCCCCGGACAGGGTCCACCGGGGAGCTGTTTTTT.

The CDR3 is CASSPRGGQETQYF. The CDR3 DNA sequence: TGTGCCAGCTCACCACGCGGGGGTCAAGAGACCCAGTACTTC. This chain uses TRBV18 with TRBJ2-5; 7 bases agree with TRBD2. Germline assignment: CDR1 KGHSH and CDR2 LQKENI. The V and J ends lost 1 base and 2 bases, in that order; junction bases with no gene match: 1. The CDR3 runs 14 residues.

The DNA of the CDR3 is TGTGCCAGTAGTACTTCTAGCGGTTGGGGGGATGAGCAGTTCTTC. It codes for CASSTSSGWGDEQFF. The gene calls are TRBV19 and TRBJ2-1; 7 nucleotides align to TRBD2. Germline-derived CDR1 and CDR2 are LNHDA and SQIVND (reference sequence). Losses at the gene ends were 4 bases for V and 8 bases for J; bases not matched to a gene: 11. The CDR3 is made up of 15 amino acids.

The CDR3 is CASSPSGRVQETQYF. The CDR3 nucleotides read TGTGCCAGCAGCCCCAGCGGGAGAGTCCAAGAGACCCAGTACTTC. The chain recombines TRBV5-4 with TRBJ2-5; 8 bases are a match to TRBD2. Trimming removed 4 bases from V and 1 base from J; junction bases left unmatched: 6. CDR1 is SGHNT and CDR2 is YYREEE in the germline V gene (reference sequence). CDR3 length: 15 amino acids.

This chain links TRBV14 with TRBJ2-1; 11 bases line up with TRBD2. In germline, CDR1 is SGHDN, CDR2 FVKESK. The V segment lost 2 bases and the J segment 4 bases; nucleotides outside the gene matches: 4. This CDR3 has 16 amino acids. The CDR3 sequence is CASSQSGLAVYNEQFF. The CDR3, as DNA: TGTGCCAGCAGCCAATCGGGACTAGCGGTTTACAATGAGCAGTTCTTC. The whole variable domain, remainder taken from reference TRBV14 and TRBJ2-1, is EAGVTQFPSHSVIEKGQTVTLRCDPISGHDNLYWYRRVMGKEIKFLLHFVKESKQDESGMPNNRFLAERTGGTYSTLKVQPAELEDSGVYFCASSQSGLAVYNEQFFGPGTRLTVL.

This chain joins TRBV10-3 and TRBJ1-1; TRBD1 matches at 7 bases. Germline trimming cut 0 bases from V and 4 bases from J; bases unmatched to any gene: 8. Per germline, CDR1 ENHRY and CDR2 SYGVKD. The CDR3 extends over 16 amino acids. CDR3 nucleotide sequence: TGTGCCATCAGTGAGTCGCCGGGACAGCGGGGCACTGAAGCTTTCTTT. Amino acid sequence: CAISESPGQRGTEAFF.